This T cell receptor (beta chain) was recovered during a study of blood T cell repertoires in COVID-19. Study in general: The cDNA or gDNA used as material had been derived from T cells, B-cell-depleted T cells, or PBMCs.

CDR1 is SQVTM, CDR2 ANQGSEA, per germline. Trimming at V came to 6 bases and at J to 4 bases, leaving 10 bases not matched to a gene. CDR3 length equals 15 residues. How the authors handled the data: It was from reference gene primer amplification that nucleated cell counts were estimated. TCRdb's table, derived via immunoSEQ multiplex PCR, lists solely in-frame clones and lacks some. The D gene and trimming were derived from the DNA, and the V and J assignments and clone size from that table. The table shows 250,000 to 300,000 clones, with about nine tenths occurring only once. This receptor was obtained from a middle-aged man with acute or convalescent COVID-19. V gene TRBV29-1 combines with J gene TRBJ1-2; the match to TRBD1 covers 11 bases. Sequenced input: peripheral blood. The CDR3 bases are TGCAGCGTCAGTACCGGGACAGGGGGGCCCTATGGCTACACCTTC. Residues: CSVSTGTGGPYGYTF.